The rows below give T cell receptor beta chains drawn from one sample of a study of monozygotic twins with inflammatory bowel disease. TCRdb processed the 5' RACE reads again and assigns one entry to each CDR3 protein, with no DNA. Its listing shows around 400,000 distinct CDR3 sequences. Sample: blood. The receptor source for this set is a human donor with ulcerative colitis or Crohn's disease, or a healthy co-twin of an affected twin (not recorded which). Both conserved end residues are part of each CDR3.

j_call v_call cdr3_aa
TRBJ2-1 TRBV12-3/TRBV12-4 CASTPGLAGNEQFF
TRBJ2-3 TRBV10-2 CASSVSGSTDTQYF
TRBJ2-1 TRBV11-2 CASSSAPLFSYNEQFF
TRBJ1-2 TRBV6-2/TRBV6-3 CASSFRDRDNYGYTF
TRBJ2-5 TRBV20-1 CSARLQNLGETQYF
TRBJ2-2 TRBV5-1 CASSLFVANGELFF
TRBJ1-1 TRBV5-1 CASSLARGGRELNTEAFF
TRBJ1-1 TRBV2 CASTKGQGTEAFF
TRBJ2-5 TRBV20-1 CSARVGEGRGRETQYF
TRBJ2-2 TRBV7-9 CATQGFANTGELFF
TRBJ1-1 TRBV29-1 CSVGPSTANTEAFF
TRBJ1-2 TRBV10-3 CAISEGDSLYYGYTF
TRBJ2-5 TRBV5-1 CASSTRGQGQETQYF
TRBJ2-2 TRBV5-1 CASSLSVAANTGELFF
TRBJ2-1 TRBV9 CASSVALGLSDNEQFF
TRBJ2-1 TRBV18 CASSQTSDNEQFF
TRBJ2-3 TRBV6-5 CASSYRPPLTTSTDTQYF
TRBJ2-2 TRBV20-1 CSASLAGRNTGELFF
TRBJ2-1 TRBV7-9 CASSPRNSGEQFF
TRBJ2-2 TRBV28 CASSLKDGGELFF
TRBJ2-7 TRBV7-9 CASSSSYGGTGGDEQYF
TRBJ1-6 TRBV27 CASSPVSFGNSPLHF
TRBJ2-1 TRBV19 CASSSPGRGEQFF
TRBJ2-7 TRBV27 CASRGWVGGYEQYF
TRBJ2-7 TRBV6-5 CASRRINSYEQYF
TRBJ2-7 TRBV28 CASRPVPGLAGDEQYF
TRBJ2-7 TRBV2 CASSETPSGPRGEQYF
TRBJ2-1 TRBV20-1 CSARGTSGRRDEQFF